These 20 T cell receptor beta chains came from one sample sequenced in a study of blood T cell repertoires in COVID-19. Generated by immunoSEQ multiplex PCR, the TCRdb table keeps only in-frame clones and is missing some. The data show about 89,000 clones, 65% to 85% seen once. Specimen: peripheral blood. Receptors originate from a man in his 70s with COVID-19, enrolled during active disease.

CDR3 DNA sequence: TGTGCCAGCAGCTTATCCAGGGGCAATCAGCCCCAGCATTTT. It codes for CASSLSRGNQPQHF. The chain carries TRBV7-2 and TRBJ1-5; the D gene is possibly TRBD1 (5 bases). The ends were cut back, 2 bases at V and 2 bases at J, with 7 bases in the middle. The CDR3 is made up of 14 amino acids. The V gene's germline CDR1 is SGHTA and CDR2 FQGNSA.

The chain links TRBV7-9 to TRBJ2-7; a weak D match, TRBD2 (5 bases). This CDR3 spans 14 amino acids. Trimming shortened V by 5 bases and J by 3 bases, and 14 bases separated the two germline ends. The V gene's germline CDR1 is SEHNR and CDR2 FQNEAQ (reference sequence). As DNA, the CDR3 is TGTGCCAGCAGCCCTCGGACTCACCACTACGAGCAGTACTTC. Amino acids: CASSPRTHHYEQYF.

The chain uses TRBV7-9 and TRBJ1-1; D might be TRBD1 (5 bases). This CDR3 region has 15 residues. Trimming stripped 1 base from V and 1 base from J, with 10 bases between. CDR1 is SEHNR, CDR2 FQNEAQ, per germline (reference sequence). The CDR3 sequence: CASSLGSQGNTEAFF. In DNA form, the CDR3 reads TGTGCCAGCAGCTTAGGGAGTCAGGGGAACACTGAAGCTTTCTTT.

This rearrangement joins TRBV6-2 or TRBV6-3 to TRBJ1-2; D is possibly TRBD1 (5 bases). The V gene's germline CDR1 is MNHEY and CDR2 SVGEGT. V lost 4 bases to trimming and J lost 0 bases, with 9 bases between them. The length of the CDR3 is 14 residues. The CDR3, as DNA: TGTGCCAGCAGTTCCCGACAGACTAACTATGGCTACACCTTC. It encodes CASSSRQTNYGYTF.

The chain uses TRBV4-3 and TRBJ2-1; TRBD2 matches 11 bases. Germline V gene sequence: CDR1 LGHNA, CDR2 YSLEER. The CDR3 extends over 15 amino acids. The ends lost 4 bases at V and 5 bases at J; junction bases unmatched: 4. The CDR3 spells CASSPRLAGHNEQFF. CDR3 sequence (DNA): TGCGCCAGCAGCCCTCGACTAGCGGGACACAATGAGCAGTTCTTC.

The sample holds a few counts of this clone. The CDR3 is CASSLAGSYEQYF. Here the CDR3 DNA reads TGTGCCAGCAGCTTAGCGGGGTCCTACGAGCAGTACTTC. The chain couples TRBV11-3 to TRBJ2-7, with a weak D call TRBD2 (5 bases). Trimming took 1 base from V and 1 from J, leaving 5 bases between them. The CDR3 loop spans 13 amino acids. Looked up from germline, CDR1 is SGHNT and CDR2 is YENEEA.

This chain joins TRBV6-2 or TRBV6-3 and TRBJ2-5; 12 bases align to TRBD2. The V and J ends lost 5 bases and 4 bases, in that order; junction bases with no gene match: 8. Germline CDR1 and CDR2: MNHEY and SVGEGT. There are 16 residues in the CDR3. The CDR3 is CASSLWTSGKRETQYF. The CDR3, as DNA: TGTGCCAGCAGTCTATGGACTAGCGGGAAGAGAGAGACCCAGTACTTC.

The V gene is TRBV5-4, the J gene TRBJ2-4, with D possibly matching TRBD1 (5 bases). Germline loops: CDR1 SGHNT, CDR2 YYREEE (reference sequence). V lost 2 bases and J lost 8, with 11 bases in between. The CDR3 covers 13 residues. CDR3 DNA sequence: TGTGCCAGCAGCTTAGGGGCCCGGGACATTCAGTACTTC. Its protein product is CASSLGARDIQYF. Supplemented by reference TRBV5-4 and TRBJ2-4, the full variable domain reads ETGVTQSPTHLIKTRGQQVTLRCSSQSGHNTVSWYQQALGQGPQFIFQYYREEENGRGNFPPRFSGLQFPNYSSELNVNALELDDSALYLCASSLGARDIQYFGAGTRLSVL.

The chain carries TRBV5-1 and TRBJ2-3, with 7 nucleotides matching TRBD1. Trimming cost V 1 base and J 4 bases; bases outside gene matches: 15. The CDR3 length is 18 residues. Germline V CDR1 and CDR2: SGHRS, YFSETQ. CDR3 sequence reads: CASSLSFLRQGQADTQYF. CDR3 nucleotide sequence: TGCGCCAGCAGCTTGTCGTTCCTGCGACAGGGTCAAGCAGATACGCAGTATTTT.

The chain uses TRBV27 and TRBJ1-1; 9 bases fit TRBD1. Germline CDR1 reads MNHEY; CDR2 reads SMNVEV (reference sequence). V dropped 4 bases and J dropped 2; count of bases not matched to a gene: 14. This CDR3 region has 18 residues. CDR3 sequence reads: CASSSSTGGFSTNTEAFF. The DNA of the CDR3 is TGTGCCAGCAGTTCCTCGACAGGGGGTTTTAGTACCAACACTGAAGCTTTCTTT.

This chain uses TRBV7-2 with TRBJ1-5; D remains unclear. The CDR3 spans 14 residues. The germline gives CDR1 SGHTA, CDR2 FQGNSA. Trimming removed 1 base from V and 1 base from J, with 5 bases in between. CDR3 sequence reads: CASSLVRSNQPQHF. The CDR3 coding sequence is TGTGCCAGCAGCTTAGTGAGGAGCAATCAGCCCCAGCATTTT.

The CDR3 region has the DNA TGTGCCAGCAGGACCCAGGGGGCATCCTACAATGAGCAGTTCTTC. This gives the protein CASRTQGASYNEQFF. V usage is TRBV11-3 and J usage is TRBJ2-1, with 8 bases that match TRBD1. The CDR3 has 15 residues. The V segment lost 6 bases and the J segment 1 base; nucleotides outside the gene matches: 5. From germline, CDR1 is SGHNT and CDR2 YENEEA.

DNA for the CDR3: TGTGCCAGCAGCGCAACCAACAGGGGTGCGCAGTACTTC. Translated, it gives CASSATNRGAQYF. The chain combines TRBV11-3 with TRBJ2-7; 7 bases agree with TRBD1. With V trimmed by 5 bases and J by 9 bases, 10 bases remained unmatched. Looked up from germline, CDR1 is SGHNT and CDR2 is YENEEA. The CDR3 is made up of 13 amino acids.

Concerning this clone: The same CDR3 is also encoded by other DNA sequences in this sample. The CDR3 is CASSVGQGTNYGYTF. CDR3 DNA sequence: TGTGCCAGCAGCGTAGGTCAGGGAACTAACTATGGCTACACCTTC. The V gene is TRBV9, the J gene TRBJ1-2; maybe TRBD1 (5 bases). Germline loops: CDR1 SGDLS, CDR2 YYNGEE. V lost 0 bases and J lost 0, with 9 bases in between. The CDR3 runs 15 residues.

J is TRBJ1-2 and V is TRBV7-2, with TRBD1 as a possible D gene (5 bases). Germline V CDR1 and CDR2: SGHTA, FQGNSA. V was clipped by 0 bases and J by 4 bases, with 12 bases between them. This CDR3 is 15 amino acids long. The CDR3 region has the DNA TGTGCCAGCAGCTTAGCCTGGGGAGGGACCTATGGCTACACCTTC. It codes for CASSLAWGGTYGYTF.

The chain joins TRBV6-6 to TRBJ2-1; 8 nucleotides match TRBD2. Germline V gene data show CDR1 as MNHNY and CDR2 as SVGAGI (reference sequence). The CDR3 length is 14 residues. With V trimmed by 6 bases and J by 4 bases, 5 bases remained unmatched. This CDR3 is CASRTAGDYNEQFF. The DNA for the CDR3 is TGTGCCAGCAGGACAGCGGGAGATTACAATGAGCAGTTCTTC.

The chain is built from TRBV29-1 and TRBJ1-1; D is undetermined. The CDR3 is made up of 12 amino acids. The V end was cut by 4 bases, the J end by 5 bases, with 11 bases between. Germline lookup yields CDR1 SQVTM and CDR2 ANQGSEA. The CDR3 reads CSVGSLRTEAFF. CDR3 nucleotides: TGCAGCGTTGGAAGCCTACGGACTGAAGCTTTCTTT. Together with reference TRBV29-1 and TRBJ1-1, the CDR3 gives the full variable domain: SAVISQKPSRDICQRGTSLTIQCQVDSQVTMMFWYRQQPGQSLTLIATANQGSEATYESGFVIDKFPISRPNLTFSTLTVSNMSPEDSSIYLCSVGSLRTEAFFGQGTRLTVV.

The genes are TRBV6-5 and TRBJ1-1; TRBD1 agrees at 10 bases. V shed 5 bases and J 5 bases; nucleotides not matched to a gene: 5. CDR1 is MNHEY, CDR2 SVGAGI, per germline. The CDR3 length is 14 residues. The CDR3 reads CASSTTGGYTEAFF. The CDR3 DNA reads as TGTGCCAGCAGTACGACAGGGGGCTATACTGAAGCTTTCTTT.

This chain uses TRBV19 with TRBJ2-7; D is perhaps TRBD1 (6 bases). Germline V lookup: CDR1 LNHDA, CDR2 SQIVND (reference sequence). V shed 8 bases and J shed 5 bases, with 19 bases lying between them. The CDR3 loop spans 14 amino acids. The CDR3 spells CASGRGDTVNEQYF. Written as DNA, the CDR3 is TGTGCCAGTGGTAGAGGGGACACCGTCAACGAGCAGTACTTC.

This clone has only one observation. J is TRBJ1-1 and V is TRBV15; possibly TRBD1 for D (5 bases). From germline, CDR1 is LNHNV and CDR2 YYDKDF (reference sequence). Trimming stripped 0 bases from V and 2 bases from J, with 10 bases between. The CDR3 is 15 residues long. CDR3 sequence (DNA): TGTGCCACCAGCAGAGACCCGGGACTAAACACTGAAGCTTTCTTT. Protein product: CATSRDPGLNTEAFF.